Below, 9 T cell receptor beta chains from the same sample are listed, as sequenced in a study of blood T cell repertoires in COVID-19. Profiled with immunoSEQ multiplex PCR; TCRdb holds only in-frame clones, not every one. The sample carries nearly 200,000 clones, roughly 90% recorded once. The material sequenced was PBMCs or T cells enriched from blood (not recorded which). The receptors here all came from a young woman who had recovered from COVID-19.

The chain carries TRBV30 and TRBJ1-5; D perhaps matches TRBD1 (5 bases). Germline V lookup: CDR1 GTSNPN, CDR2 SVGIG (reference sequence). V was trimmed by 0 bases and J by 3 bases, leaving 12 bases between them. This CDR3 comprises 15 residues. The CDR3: CAWSVAGRLNQPQHF. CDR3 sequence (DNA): TGTGCCTGGAGTGTAGCAGGGAGGCTCAATCAGCCCCAGCATTTT.

The CDR3 protein is CASWDRFYEQYF. Written as DNA, the CDR3 is TGTGCCAGCTGGGACAGGTTCTACGAGCAGTACTTC. The chain couples TRBV28 to TRBJ2-7; 8 bases line up with TRBD1. This CDR3 region has 12 residues. V shed 8 bases and J 3 bases; nucleotides not matched to a gene: 3. Germline V gives CDR1 MDHEN, CDR2 SYDVKM. The variable domain in full, completed from reference TRBV28 and TRBJ2-7, reads DVKVTQSSRYLVKRTGEKVFLECVQDMDHENMFWYRQDPGLGLRLIYFSYDVKMKEKGDIPEGYSVSREKKERFSLILESASTNQTSMYLCASWDRFYEQYFGPGTRLTVT.

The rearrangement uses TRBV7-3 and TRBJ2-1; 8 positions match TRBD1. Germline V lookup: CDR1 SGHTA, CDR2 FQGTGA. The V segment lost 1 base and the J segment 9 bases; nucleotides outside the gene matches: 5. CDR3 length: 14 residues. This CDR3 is CASSLNPTGAEQFF. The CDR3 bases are TGTGCCAGCAGCTTAAACCCGACAGGGGCTGAGCAGTTCTTC. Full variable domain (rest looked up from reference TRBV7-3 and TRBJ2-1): GAGVSQTPSNKVTEKGKYVELRCDPISGHTALYWYRQSLGQGPEFLIYFQGTGAADDSGLPNDRFFAVRPEGSVSTLKIQRTERGDSAVYLCASSLNPTGAEQFFGPGTRLTVL.

CDR3 sequence reads: CASRHSGTGDSGNTIYF. Written as DNA, the CDR3 is TGTGCCAGTAGGCACTCCGGGACAGGCGACTCTGGAAACACCATATATTTT. This chain uses TRBV19 with TRBJ1-3; 8 bases agree with TRBD1. J gave up 0 bases and V 6 bases, and 10 bases lay outside the gene matches. Germline V gene sequence: CDR1 LNHDA, CDR2 SQIVND (reference sequence). CDR3 size: 17 residues.

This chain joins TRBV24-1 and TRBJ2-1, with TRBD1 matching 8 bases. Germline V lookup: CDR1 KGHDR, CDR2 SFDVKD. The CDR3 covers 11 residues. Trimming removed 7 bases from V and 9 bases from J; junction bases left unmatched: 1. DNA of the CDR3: TGTGCCACCAGCGACAGGGGTGAGCAGTTCTTC. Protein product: CATSDRGEQFF.

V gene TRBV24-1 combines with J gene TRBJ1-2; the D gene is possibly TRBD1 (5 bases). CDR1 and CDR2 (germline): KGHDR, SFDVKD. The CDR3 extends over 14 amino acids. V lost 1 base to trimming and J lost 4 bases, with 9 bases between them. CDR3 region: CATSDFATAYGYTF. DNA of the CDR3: TGTGCCACCAGTGATTTTGCGACAGCCTATGGCTACACCTTC.

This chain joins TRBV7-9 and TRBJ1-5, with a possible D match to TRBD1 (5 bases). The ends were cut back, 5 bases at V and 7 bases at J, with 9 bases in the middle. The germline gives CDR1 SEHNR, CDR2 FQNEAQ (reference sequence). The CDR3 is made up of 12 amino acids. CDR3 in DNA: TGTGCCAGCAGCCCGGGGGGGCAGCCCCAGCATTTT. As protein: CASSPGGQPQHF.

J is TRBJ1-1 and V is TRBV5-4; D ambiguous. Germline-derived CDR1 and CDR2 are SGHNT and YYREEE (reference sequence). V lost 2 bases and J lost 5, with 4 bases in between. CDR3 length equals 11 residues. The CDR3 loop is CASSFRTEAFF. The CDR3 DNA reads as TGTGCCAGCAGCTTCAGGACTGAAGCTTTCTTT.

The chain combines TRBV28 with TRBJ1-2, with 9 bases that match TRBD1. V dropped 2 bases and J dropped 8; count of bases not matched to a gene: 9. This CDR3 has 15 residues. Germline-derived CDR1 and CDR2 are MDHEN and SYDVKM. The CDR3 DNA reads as TGTGCCAGCAGTTTAGTCGGACAGGGGCGGGGCGGCTACACCTTC. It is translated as CASSLVGQGRGGYTF.